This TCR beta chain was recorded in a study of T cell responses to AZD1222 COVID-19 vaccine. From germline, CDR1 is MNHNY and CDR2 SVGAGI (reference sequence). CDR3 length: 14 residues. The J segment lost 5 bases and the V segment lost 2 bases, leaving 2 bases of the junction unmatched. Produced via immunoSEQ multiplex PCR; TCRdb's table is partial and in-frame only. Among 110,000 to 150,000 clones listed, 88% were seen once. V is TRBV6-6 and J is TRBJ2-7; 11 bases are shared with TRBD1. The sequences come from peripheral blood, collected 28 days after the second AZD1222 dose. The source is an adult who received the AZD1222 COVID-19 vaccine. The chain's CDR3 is CASSYRTGGNEQYF. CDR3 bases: TGTGCCAGCAGTTACAGGACAGGGGGCAACGAGCAGTACTTC.